The clone carrying this T cell receptor (beta chain) was seen ten or more times. This sample stems from a study of prognosis after radiotherapy for stage I lung cancer. The germline V gene has CDR1 ENHRY and CDR2 SYGVKD. This CDR3 has 14 amino acids. After removal of 8 bases from V and 3 bases from J, the junction contained 7 bases not matched to a gene. For each of two time points, an approximately 6-milliliter draw of peripheral blood was taken. From genomic DNA, two-round multiplex PCR was used to amplify TCR beta CDR3. Primers (each specific to one TRBV or TRBJ gene) were used in first-round PCR. The authors ran second-round PCR with universal primers. TCRdb processed the multiplex PCR reads anew with MiXCR; each CDR3 protein has one entry. This sample has roughly 11,000 distinct CDR3 sequences, with approximately 50% found just once.

J is TRBJ2-1 and V is TRBV10-3; 7 bases match TRBD2. This TCR was recovered from a donor aged 50 or older with non-small cell lung cancer. Sample: PBMCs, taken before or after stereotactic body radiation therapy (not recorded which). The CDR3 bases are TGTGCCATCCGAAGGGAGGGTGACTACAATGAGCAGTTCTTC. The encoded protein is CAIRREGDYNEQFF.